The rows below give T cell receptor beta chains drawn from one sample of a study of T cell responses to AZD1222 COVID-19 vaccine. Assay: immunoSEQ multiplex PCR; the TCRdb copy retains only in-frame clones and omits some. The sample shows around 91,000 clones, 70% to 90% of them seen only once. The input for sequencing was peripheral blood, taken on day 0 of AZD1222 vaccination. The receptors were sampled from an adult in good health. Both conserved end residues are part of each CDR3. The D gene is left open where the match is weak.

cdr3_aa,d_call,v_call
CASSQNRGGTEAFF,TRBD1,TRBV4-3
CSVAEGLVGNQPQHF,NA,TRBV29-1
CASSSYGDRAGNTIYF,NA,TRBV7-2
CASSHRQGGKAFF,TRBD1,TRBV12-3/TRBV12-4
CASSRDIYQPQHF,NA,TRBV6-2/TRBV6-3
CASSFHSQETQYF,NA,TRBV5-5
CASSQDVSSYNSPLHF,NA,TRBV9
CASSWTGASYEQYF,TRBD1,TRBV23-1
CASSYGQGPNEKLFF,TRBD1,TRBV11-2
CASSLDRGLTQPQHF,TRBD1,TRBV5-4
CATSDPGGKYNEQFF,TRBD1,TRBV24-1
CASSPTGGSYNEQFF,TRBD1,TRBV5-4
CASSLKLPDTQYF,NA,TRBV7-3
CASSLAGGRKFF,TRBD2,TRBV11-2
CASSHSGGAYEQYF,TRBD2,TRBV4-2
CASSLGLEQFF,NA,TRBV12-3/TRBV12-4
CASSLAGTVTYEQYF,NA,TRBV5-6
CASSSTGTGAGNTIYF,TRBD1,TRBV28
CASSPGKVYGYTF,NA,TRBV5-7
CASSGQGLGQPQHF,TRBD1,TRBV2
CAKDSAREVSYEQYF,NA,TRBV3-1/TRBV3-2
CASSPRSTSGGTRDTQYF,TRBD2,TRBV4-2
CASRGTDQSGSNQPQHF,NA,TRBV19
CASSELSRPNYGYTF,NA,TRBV6-1
CASSADVLPSTDTQYF,NA,TRBV9
CASSDTRGLYEQYF,TRBD1,TRBV2